What follows are 10 T cell receptor beta chains derived from one specimen sequenced in a study of blood T cell repertoires in COVID-19. Measured with immunoSEQ multiplex PCR; TCRdb has only the in-frame clones, and not every one. The repertoire holds under 100,000 clones, with under 90% as singletons. Sequenced: peripheral blood. These receptors originate from a woman aged 40 to 49 with active or convalescent COVID-19.

J is TRBJ1-2 and V is TRBV7-2, with 8 bases that match TRBD1. This CDR3 has 15 amino acids. V was clipped by 0 bases and J by 6 bases; unmatched bases: 6. Germline assignment: CDR1 SGHTA and CDR2 FQGNSA. CDR3 residues: CASSLAPSGGNGYTF. In DNA form, the CDR3 reads TGTGCCAGCAGCTTAGCCCCCTCAGGGGGCAATGGCTACACCTTC.

The chain is built from TRBV6-5 and TRBJ1-6; D not resolved. Trimming removed 3 bases at V and 5 bases at J, with 14 bases between. Germline V gene sequence: CDR1 MNHEY, CDR2 SVGAGI. The CDR3 has 16 amino acids. Written as DNA, the CDR3 is TGTGCCAGCAGTTATTTGAGGGCACGCAATAATTCACCCCTCCACTTT. This translates into CASSYLRARNNSPLHF.

This sequence joins TRBV18 and TRBJ1-2; TRBD1 matches 7 bases. The CDR3 totals 13 residues. Looked up from germline, CDR1 is KGHSH and CDR2 is LQKENI. The ends lost 7 bases at V and 6 bases at J; junction bases unmatched: 8. The CDR3 protein is CASLQGQDNGYTF. CDR3 sequence (DNA): TGTGCCAGCTTACAAGGACAGGACAATGGCTACACCTTC.

CDR3 region: CASSEAGAITDTQYF. The CDR3 region has the DNA TGTGCCAGCAGTGAAGCAGGAGCGATCACAGATACGCAGTATTTT. This chain connects TRBV2 to TRBJ2-3; unclear D gene. CDR3 length: 15 amino acids. The ends were cut back, 0 bases at V and 2 bases at J, with 9 bases in the middle. The V gene's germline CDR1 is SNHLY and CDR2 FYNNEI. The entire variable domain, with the rest obtained from reference TRBV2 and TRBJ2-3, is as follows: EPEVTQTPSHQVTQMGQEVILRCVPISNHLYFYWYRQILGQKVEFLVSFYNNEISEKSEIFDDQFSVERPDGSNFTLKIRSTKLEDSAMYFCASSEAGAITDTQYFGPGTRLTVL.

CDR3 nucleotide sequence: TGTGCCAGTAGTATCCATTACGAGCAGTACTTC. It yields the protein CASSIHYEQYF. This sequence joins TRBV19 and TRBJ2-7; D is uncertain. Germline loops: CDR1 LNHDA, CDR2 SQIVND (reference sequence). This CDR3 has 11 amino acids. V lost 3 bases and J 4 bases, leaving 4 bases between the germline ends.

This chain links TRBV19 with TRBJ1-1, with D possibly matching TRBD1 (5 bases). Trimming shortened V by 4 bases and J by 4 bases, and 16 bases separated the two germline ends. The CDR3 runs to 15 residues. Germline loops: CDR1 LNHDA, CDR2 SQIVND (reference sequence). The CDR3 DNA sequence: TGTGCCAGTAGTACCACGGGAGGGGCCGGCACTGAAGCTTTCTTT. It yields the protein CASSTTGGAGTEAFF.

The rearrangement joins TRBV12-3 or TRBV12-4 to TRBJ2-2; TRBD2 matches at 8 bases. The CDR3 has 13 residues. With V trimmed by 7 bases and J by 6 bases, 4 bases remained unmatched. The CDR3 loop reads CASTGGQSGELFF. DNA of the CDR3: TGTGCCAGCACGGGGGGGCAATCCGGGGAGCTGTTTTTT.

V gene TRBV19 combines with J gene TRBJ2-5; 8 bases are shared with TRBD1. Looked up from germline, CDR1 is LNHDA and CDR2 is SQIVND (reference sequence). This CDR3 comprises 13 residues. The ends lost 3 bases at V and 7 bases at J; junction bases unmatched: 4. The CDR3 loop reads CASSMAGGRTQYF. CDR3 sequence (DNA): TGTGCCAGTAGTATGGCAGGGGGCCGGACCCAGTACTTC.

A few counts support this clone. Other DNA sequences within the sample encode an identical CDR3. V and J are TRBV5-1 and TRBJ2-5; D remains ambiguous. The CDR3 totals 15 residues. V was pared by 0 bases and J by 2 bases, with 11 bases between. Germline V gives CDR1 SGHRS, CDR2 YFSETQ. The CDR3 DNA follows: TGCGCCAGCAGCTTGGGTAGACTGGCACAAGAGACCCAGTACTTC. It codes for CASSLGRLAQETQYF.

V gene TRBV18 combines with J gene TRBJ1-1; D is possibly TRBD1 (6 bases). Germline V gene data show CDR1 as KGHSH and CDR2 as LQKENI. The CDR3 consists of 15 residues. V lost 5 bases to trimming and J lost 1 base, with 14 bases between them. Written as DNA, the CDR3 is TGTGCCAGCTCAGCAACCTACAGGGAGAACACTGAAGCTTTCTTT. Its translation: CASSATYRENTEAFF.